One and the same sample provided the 15 T cell receptor beta chains below, sequenced in a study of shared clonotypes between healthy human individuals. TCRdb's copy holds only in-frame clones and misses some; the assay was immunoSEQ multiplex PCR. The table records some 500,000 clones, 90% to 96% of them present only once. Sequencing used naive CD4+ T cells sorted from blood. The subset was: CD45RA+ positively selected. These receptors originate from a woman aged 30 to 39 in good health.

The V gene is TRBV11-3, the J gene TRBJ2-7, with 11 nucleotides matching TRBD1. The J segment lost 2 bases and the V segment lost 5 bases, leaving 5 bases of the junction unmatched. CDR1 SGHNT and CDR2 YENEEA come from the germline V gene. The CDR3 consists of 15 residues. The CDR3 spells CASSEGQGAAYEQYF. The CDR3 bases are TGTGCCAGCAGCGAAGGACAGGGGGCCGCCTACGAGCAGTACTTC.

The chain couples TRBV20-1 to TRBJ2-3; D call uncertain. V gave up 4 bases and J gave up 6 bases, with 5 bases separating them. Germline CDR1 reads DFQATT; CDR2 reads SNEGSKA (reference sequence). The CDR3 loop spans 10 amino acids. CDR3 bases: TGCAGTGCTAAAGGGGATACGCAGTATTTT. Translating gives CSAKGDTQYF.

The chain's CDR3 is CASRRDSPYEQYF. In DNA, the CDR3 is TGTGCCAGCAGGAGGGACAGCCCATACGAGCAGTACTTC. The chain recombines TRBV6-5 with TRBJ2-7; TRBD1 matches 7 bases. The CDR3 has 13 amino acids. The V and J ends lost 6 bases and 4 bases, in that order; junction bases with no gene match: 6. Germline CDR1 and CDR2: MNHEY and SVGAGI.

The chain recombines TRBV28 with TRBJ1-4; no reliable D call. Trimming removed 6 bases from V and 0 bases from J, with 8 bases in between. CDR1 MDHEN and CDR2 SYDVKM come from the germline V gene. The length of the CDR3 is 14 residues. CDR3 protein: CASSVTATNEKLFF. DNA of the CDR3: TGTGCCAGCAGCGTGACTGCAACTAATGAAAAACTGTTTTTT. Full variable domain (outside the CDR3, taken from reference TRBV28 and TRBJ1-4): DVKVTQSSRYLVKRTGEKVFLECVQDMDHENMFWYRQDPGLGLRLIYFSYDVKMKEKGDIPEGYSVSREKKERFSLILESASTNQTSMYLCASSVTATNEKLFFGSGTQLSVL.

J is TRBJ2-7 and V is TRBV5-4, with 9 bases aligning to TRBD1. J was trimmed by 4 bases and V by 4 bases; bases with no gene match: 9. CDR1 is SGHNT and CDR2 is YYREEE in the germline V gene (reference sequence). The CDR3 is 15 amino acids. As DNA, the CDR3 is TGTGCCAGCAGCCCCCAAATGGGGACAGGGTACGAGCAGTACTTC. Protein sequence: CASSPQMGTGYEQYF.

This chain uses TRBV28 with TRBJ1-1; weak D call: TRBD1 (6 bases). The V end lost 6 bases, the J end lost 5 bases, and 16 bases lay between the germline ends. Per germline, CDR1 MDHEN and CDR2 SYDVKM. The CDR3 totals 14 residues. CDR3 in amino acids: CASRWRGAGTEAFF. In DNA form, the CDR3 reads TGTGCCAGCAGATGGCGGGGGGCAGGAACTGAAGCTTTCTTT.

This clone is a singleton in its sample. The genes are TRBV10-3 and TRBJ2-5; D may match TRBD1 or TRBD2 (5 bases each). The CDR3 contains 13 residues. Trimming took off 10 bases at V and 5 bases at J, with 17 bases between the two ends. CDR1 and CDR2 (germline): ENHRY, SYGVKD. CDR3 nucleotides: TGTGCCACAAGACAGCCGCCGGGGGAGACCCAGTACTTC. This encodes CATRQPPGETQYF.

The rearrangement joins TRBV15 to TRBJ2-2; D remains unclear. V lost 0 bases and J lost 6, with 5 bases in between. The CDR3 has 13 amino acids. Germline assignment: CDR1 LNHNV and CDR2 YYDKDF (reference sequence). The CDR3, as DNA: TGTGCCACCAGCAGAGATTTCGCCGGGGAGCTGTTTTTT. It translates to CATSRDFAGELFF.

The V and J genes are TRBV5-1 and TRBJ1-5; D is unresolved. V lost 1 base to trimming and J lost 1 base, with 3 bases between them. The CDR3 consists of 13 residues. Germline loops: CDR1 SGHRS, CDR2 YFSETQ. DNA of the CDR3: TGCGCCAGCAGCTTGCAAAGCAATCAGCCCCAGCATTTT. This sequence encodes CASSLQSNQPQHF.

The genes are TRBV4-1 and TRBJ2-7, with a weak D call TRBD2 (5 bases). Germline CDR1 is MGHRA and CDR2 is YSYEKL. The CDR3 is 17 amino acids. Trimming removed 1 base from V and 1 base from J, with 17 bases in between. CDR3 DNA: TGCGCCAGCAGCCAAGCCGCCCTAGCTGACTCTTCCTACGAGCAGTACTTC. Its protein is CASSQAALADSSYEQYF.

The chain is built from TRBV6-5 and TRBJ1-2, with 8 bases identical to TRBD1. The length of the CDR3 is 15 residues. Germline CDR1 MNHEY, CDR2 SVGAGI. J was trimmed by 8 bases and V by 0 bases; bases with no gene match: 8. CDR3 protein: CASSYSRQGIFGYTF. In nucleotides, the CDR3 is TGTGCCAGCAGTTACTCGCGACAGGGGATATTCGGCTACACCTTC.

V usage is TRBV28 and J usage is TRBJ2-3; tentative D call: TRBD2 (6 bases). The CDR3 consists of 15 residues. Germline V gene lookup returns CDR1 MDHEN and CDR2 SYDVKM. Trimming took 3 bases from V and 6 from J, leaving 16 bases between them. The chain's CDR3 is CASSFGGEIRDTQYF. DNA for the CDR3: TGTGCCAGCAGTTTCGGAGGGGAGATCCGCGATACGCAGTATTTT.

The sample holds one count of this clone. The chain links TRBV6-6 to TRBJ1-2; no reliable D call. The V end lost 3 bases, the J end lost 1 base, and 6 bases lay between the germline ends. CDR3 size: 13 residues. Germline V gene data show CDR1 as MNHNY and CDR2 as SVGAGI (reference sequence). Here the CDR3 reads CASSYGLNYGYTF. The DNA of the CDR3 is TGTGCCAGCAGTTATGGGCTTAACTATGGCTACACCTTC.

The chain is built from TRBV27 and TRBJ2-7; D may be TRBD2 (5 bases). Germline lookup yields CDR1 MNHEY and CDR2 SMNVEV (reference sequence). Trimming removed 6 bases from V and 3 bases from J, with 18 bases in between. The CDR3 totals 15 residues. CDR3 sequence (DNA): TGTGCCAGCAGCCCGCCAGGACTCGTTTTCTACGAGCAGTACTTC. Its translation is CASSPPGLVFYEQYF.

The chain employs TRBV10-3 and TRBJ1-5; D is unresolved. Trimming shortened V by 8 bases and J by 0 bases, and 8 bases separated the two germline ends. This CDR3 spans 13 amino acids. Looked up from germline, CDR1 is ENHRY and CDR2 is SYGVKD. CDR3 sequence: CAIGTDSNQPQHF. In DNA, the CDR3 is TGTGCCATCGGCACGGATAGCAATCAGCCCCAGCATTTT.